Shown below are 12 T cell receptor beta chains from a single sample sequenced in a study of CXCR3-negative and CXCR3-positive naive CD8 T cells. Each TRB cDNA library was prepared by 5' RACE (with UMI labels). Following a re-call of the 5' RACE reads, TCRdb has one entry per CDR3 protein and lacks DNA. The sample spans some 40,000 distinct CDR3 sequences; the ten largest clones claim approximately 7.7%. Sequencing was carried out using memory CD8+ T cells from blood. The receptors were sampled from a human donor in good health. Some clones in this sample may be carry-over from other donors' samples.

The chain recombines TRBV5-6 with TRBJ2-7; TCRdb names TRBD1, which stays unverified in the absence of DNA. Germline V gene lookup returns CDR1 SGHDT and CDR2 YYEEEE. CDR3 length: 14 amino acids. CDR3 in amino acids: CASSLRNRIYEQYF. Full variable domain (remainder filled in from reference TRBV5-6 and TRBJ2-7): DAGVTQSPTHLIKTRGQQVTLRCSPKSGHDTVSWYQQALGQGPQFIFQYYEEEERQRGNFPDRFSGHQFPNYSSELNVNALLLGDSALYLCASSLRNRIYEQYFGPGTRLTVT.

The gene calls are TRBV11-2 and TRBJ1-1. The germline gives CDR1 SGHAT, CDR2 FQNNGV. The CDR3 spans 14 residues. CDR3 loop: CASSLDYSYTEAFF.

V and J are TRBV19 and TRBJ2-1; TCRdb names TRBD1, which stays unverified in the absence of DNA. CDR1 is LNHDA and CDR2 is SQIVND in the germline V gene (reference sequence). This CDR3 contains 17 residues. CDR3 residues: CASSILPGRLLYNEQFF.

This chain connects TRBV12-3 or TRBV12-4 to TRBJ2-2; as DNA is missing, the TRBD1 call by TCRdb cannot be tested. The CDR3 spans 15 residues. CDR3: CASSPDRGTAGELFF.

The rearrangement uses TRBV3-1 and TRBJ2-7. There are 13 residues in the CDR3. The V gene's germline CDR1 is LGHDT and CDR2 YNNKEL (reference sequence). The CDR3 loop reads CASSQAMSYEQYF.

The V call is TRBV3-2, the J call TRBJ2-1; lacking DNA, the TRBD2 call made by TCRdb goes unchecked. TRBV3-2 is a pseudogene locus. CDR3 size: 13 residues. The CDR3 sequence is CASIPLRANEQFF.

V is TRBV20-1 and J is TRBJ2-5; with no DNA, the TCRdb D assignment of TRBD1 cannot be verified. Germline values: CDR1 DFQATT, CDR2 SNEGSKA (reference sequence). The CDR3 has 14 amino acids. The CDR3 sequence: CSARDRLGAETQYF.

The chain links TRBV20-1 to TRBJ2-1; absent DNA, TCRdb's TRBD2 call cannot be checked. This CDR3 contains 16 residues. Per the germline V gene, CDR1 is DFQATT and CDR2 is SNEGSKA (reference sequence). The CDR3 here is CSARGTSGGDYNEQFF.

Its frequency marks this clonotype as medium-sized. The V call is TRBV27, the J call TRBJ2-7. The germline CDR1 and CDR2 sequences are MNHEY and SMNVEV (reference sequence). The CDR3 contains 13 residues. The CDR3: CASSLDQDHEQYF.

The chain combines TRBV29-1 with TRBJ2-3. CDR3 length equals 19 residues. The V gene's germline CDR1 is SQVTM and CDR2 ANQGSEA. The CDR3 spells CSVEEPEEAVFTSADTQYF.

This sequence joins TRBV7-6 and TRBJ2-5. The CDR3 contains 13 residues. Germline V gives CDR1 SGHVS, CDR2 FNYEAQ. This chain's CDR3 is CASTLAGDETQYF.

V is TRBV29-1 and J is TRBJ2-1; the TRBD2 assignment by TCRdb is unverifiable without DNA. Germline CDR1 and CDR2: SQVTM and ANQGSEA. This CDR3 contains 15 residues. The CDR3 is CSVAAGTEPYNEQFF.